The clone carrying this T cell receptor beta chain was counted at least ten times. This entry comes from a study of T cells in Graves' hyperthyroidism and ophthalmopathy. Germline lookup yields CDR1 MNHEY and CDR2 SVGEGT. V lost 4 bases, J lost 0 bases, and 16 bases lay in between. The CDR3 has 16 residues. RNA transcripts were the template for amplifying TCR beta CDR3 regions. TCR CDR3 underwent first-round RT-PCR with the HTBI primer set. Via MiXCR, TCRdb re-called the multiplex PCR reads, giving one row per CDR3 protein. The table includes some 490,000 distinct CDR3 sequences, roughly 16% detected once.

The rearrangement joins TRBV6-2 or TRBV6-3 to TRBJ2-7; D may be TRBD1 (6 bases). Sample: blood. This receptor was obtained from a woman in her thirties with Graves' ophthalmopathy. In DNA, the CDR3 is TGTGCCAGCAGTTCGCCGGGACACCTTCCCTCCTACGAGCAGTACTTC. It codes for CASSSPGHLPSYEQYF.